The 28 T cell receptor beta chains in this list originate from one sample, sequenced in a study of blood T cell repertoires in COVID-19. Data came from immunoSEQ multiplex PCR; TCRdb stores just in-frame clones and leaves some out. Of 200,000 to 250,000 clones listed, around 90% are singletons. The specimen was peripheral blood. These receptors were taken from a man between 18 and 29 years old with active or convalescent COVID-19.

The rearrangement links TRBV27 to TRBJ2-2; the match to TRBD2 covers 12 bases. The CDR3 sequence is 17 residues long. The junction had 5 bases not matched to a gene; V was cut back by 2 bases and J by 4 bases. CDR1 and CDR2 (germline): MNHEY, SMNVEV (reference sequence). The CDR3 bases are TGTGCCAGCAGTTTAGAGGGACTAGCGGGCCGCACCGGGGAGCTGTTTTTT. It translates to CASSLEGLAGRTGELFF.

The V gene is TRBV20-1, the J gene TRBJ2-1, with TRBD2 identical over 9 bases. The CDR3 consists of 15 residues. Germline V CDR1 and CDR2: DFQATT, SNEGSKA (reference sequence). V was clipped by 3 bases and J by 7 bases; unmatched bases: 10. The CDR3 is CSASEPTSGPNEQFF. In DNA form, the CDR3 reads TGCAGTGCTAGTGAGCCGACTAGCGGACCAAATGAGCAGTTCTTC.

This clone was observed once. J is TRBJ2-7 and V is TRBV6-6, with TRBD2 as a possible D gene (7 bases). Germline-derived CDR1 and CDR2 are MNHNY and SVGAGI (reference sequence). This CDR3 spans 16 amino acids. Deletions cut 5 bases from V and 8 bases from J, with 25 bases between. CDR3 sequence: CASSTPWGGSAWKQYF. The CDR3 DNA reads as TGTGCCAGCAGTACCCCCTGGGGGGGCTCAGCGTGGAAGCAGTACTTC.

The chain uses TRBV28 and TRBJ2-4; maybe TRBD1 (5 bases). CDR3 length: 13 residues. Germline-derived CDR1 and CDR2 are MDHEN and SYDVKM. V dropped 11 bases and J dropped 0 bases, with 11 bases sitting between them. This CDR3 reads CAFFDRAKNIQYF. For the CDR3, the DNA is TGTGCCTTCTTCGACAGAGCCAAAAACATTCAGTACTTC.

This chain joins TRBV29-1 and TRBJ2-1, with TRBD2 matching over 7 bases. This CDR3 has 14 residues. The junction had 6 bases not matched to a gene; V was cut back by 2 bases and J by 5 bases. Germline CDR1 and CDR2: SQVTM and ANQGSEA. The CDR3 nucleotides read TGCAGCGTTGAACGCCGACTAGCAAACAATGAGCAGTTCTTC. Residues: CSVERRLANNEQFF.

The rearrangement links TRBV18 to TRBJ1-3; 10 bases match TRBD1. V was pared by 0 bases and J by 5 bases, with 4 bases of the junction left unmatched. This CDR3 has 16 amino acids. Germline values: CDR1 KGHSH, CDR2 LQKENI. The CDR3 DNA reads TGTGCCAGCTCACCACCCGGGACAGGGGTGAGAAACACCATATATTTT. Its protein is CASSPPGTGVRNTIYF.

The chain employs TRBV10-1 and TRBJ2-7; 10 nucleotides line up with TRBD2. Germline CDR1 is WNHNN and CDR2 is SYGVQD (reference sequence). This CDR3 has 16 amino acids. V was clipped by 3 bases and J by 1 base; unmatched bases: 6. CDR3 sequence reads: CASSETRAGGSYEQYF. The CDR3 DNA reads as TGCGCCAGCAGTGAAACCCGAGCGGGAGGGTCCTACGAGCAGTACTTC.

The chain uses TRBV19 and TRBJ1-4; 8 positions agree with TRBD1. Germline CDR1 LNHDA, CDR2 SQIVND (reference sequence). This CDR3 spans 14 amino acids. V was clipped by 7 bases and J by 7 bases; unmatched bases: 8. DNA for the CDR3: TGTGCCAGTAACGGGGGACAGGAGGGTGAAAAACTGTTTTTT. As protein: CASNGGQEGEKLFF. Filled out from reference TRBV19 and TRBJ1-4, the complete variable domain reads DGGITQSPKYLFRKEGQNVTLSCEQNLNHDAMYWYRQDPGQGLRLIYYSQIVNDFQKGDIAEGYSVSREKKESFPLTVTSAQKNPTAFYLCASNGGQEGEKLFFGSGTQLSVL.

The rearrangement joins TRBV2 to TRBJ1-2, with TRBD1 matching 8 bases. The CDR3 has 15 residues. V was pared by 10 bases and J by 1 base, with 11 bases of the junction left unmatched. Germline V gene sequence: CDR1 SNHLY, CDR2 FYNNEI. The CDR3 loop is CATRAEDRGNYGYTF. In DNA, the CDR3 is TGTGCCACCAGGGCCGAAGACAGGGGTAACTATGGCTACACCTTC.

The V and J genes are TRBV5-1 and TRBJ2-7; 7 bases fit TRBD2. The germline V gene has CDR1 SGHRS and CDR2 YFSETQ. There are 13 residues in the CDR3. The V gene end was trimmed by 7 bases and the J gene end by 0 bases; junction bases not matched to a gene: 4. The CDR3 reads CASGLAASYEQYF. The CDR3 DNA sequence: TGCGCCAGCGGGCTAGCGGCCTCCTACGAGCAGTACTTC.

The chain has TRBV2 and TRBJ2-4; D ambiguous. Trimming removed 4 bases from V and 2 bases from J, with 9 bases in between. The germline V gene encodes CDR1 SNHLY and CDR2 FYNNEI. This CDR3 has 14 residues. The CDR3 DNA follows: TGTGCCAGCAGTGGGGCTCTAACCAAAAACATTCAGTACTTC. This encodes CASSGALTKNIQYF.

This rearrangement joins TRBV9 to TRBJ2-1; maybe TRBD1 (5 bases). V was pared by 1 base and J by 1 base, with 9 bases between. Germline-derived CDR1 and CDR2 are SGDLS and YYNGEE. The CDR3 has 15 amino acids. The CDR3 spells CASSVRDRSYNEQFF. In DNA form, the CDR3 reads TGTGCCAGCAGCGTAAGAGACAGATCCTACAATGAGCAGTTCTTC.

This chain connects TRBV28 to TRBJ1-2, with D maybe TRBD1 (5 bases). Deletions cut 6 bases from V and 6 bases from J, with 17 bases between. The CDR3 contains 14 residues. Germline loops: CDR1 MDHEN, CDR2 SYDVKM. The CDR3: CASSPAPGRHGYTF. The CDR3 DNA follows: TGTGCCAGCAGCCCCGCCCCAGGGAGGCATGGCTACACCTTC.

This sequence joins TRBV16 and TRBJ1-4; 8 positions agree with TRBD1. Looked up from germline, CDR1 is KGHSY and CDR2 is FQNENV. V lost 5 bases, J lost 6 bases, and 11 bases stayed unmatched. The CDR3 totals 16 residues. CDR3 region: CASSKVGARGHEKLFF. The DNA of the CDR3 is TGTGCCAGCAGCAAAGTTGGTGCCAGGGGGCATGAAAAACTGTTTTTT.

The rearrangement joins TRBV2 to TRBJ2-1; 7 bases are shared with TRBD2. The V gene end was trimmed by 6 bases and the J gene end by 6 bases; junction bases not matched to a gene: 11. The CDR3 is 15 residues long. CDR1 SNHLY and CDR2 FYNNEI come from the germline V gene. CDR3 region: CASRAGLVGSNEQFF. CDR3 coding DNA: TGTGCCAGCAGGGCAGGACTAGTAGGGTCCAATGAGCAGTTCTTC.

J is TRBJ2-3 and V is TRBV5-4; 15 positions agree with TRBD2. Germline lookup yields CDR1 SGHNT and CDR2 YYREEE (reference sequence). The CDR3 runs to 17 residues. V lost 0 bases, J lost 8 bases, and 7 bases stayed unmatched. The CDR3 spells CASSLEGLAGGGVTQYF. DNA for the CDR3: TGTGCCAGCAGCTTGGAGGGACTAGCGGGAGGTGGTGTTACGCAGTATTTT. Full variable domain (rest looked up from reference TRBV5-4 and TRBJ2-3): ETGVTQSPTHLIKTRGQQVTLRCSSQSGHNTVSWYQQALGQGPQFIFQYYREEENGRGNFPPRFSGLQFPNYSSELNVNALELDDSALYLCASSLEGLAGGGVTQYFGPGTRLTVL.

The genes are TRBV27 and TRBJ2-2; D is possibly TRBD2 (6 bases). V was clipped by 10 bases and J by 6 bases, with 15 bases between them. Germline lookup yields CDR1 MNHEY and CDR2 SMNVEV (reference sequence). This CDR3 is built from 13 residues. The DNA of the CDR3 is TGTGCCACCTTGGGGGGTGAGGCCGGGGAGCTGTTTTTT. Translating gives CATLGGEAGELFF.

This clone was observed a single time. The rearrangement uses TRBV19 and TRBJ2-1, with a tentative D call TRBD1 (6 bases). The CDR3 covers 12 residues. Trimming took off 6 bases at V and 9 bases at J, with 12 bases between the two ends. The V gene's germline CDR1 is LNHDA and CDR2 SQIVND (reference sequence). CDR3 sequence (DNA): TGTGCCAGTAGCCGCACAGGGACTGAGCAGTTCTTC. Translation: CASSRTGTEQFF.

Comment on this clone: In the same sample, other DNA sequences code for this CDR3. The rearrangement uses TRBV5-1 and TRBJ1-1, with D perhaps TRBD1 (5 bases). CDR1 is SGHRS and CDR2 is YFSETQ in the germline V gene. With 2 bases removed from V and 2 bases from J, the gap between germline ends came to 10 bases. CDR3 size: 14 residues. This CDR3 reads CASSLGGVNTEAFF. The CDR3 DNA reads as TGCGCCAGCAGCTTAGGAGGGGTTAACACTGAAGCTTTCTTT.

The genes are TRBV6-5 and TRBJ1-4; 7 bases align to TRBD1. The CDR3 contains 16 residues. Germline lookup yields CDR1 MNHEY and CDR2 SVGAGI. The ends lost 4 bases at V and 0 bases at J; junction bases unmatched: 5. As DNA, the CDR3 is TGTGCCAGCAGTTCAATCCAGGGGGCAACTAATGAAAAACTGTTTTTT. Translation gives CASSSIQGATNEKLFF.

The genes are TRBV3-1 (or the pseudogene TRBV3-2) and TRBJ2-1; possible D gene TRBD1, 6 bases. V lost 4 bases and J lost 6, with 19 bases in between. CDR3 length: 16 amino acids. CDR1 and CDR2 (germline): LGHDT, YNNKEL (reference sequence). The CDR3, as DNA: TGTGCCAGCAGCCGAAGGGGGTGGGACACCGGCAATGAGCAGTTCTTC. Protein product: CASSRRGWDTGNEQFF.

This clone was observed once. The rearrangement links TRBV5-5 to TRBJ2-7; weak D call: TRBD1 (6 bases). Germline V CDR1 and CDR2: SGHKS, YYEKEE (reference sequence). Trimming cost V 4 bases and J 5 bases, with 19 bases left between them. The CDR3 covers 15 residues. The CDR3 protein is CASSQITGTNHEQYF. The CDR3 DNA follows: TGTGCCAGCAGCCAAATAACAGGGACGAACCACGAGCAGTACTTC.

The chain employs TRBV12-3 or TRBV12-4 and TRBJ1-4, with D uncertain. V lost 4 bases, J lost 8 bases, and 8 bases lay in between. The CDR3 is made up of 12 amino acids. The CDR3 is CASSSSREKLFF. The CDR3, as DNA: TGTGCCAGCAGTTCTTCACGGGAAAAACTGTTTTTT.

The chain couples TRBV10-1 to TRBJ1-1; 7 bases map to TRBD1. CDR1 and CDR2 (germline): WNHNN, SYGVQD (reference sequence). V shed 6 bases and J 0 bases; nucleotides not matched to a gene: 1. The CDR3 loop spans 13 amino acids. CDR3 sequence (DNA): TGCGCCAGCAGGGACAGGTTGAACACTGAAGCTTTCTTT. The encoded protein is CASRDRLNTEAFF.

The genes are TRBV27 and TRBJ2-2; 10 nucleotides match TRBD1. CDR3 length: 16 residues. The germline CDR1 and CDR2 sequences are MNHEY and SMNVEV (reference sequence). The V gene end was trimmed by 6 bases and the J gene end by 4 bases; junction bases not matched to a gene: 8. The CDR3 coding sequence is TGTGCCAGCAGGGACGGGACAGGGGTTGTCACCGGGGAGCTGTTTTTT. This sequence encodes CASRDGTGVVTGELFF.

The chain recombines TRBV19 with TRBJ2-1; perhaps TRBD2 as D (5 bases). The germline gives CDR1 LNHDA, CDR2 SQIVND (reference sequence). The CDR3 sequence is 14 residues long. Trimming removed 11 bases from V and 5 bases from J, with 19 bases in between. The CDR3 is CASKRERLNNEQFF. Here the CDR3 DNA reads TGTGCCTCAAAAAGGGAGAGACTCAACAATGAGCAGTTCTTC.

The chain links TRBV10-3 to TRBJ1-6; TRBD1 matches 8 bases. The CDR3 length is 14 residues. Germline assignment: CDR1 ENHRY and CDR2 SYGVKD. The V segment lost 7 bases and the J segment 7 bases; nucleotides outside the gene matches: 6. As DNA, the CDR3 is TGTGCCATCACCCAGGGGGCTGACAATTCACCCCTCCACTTT. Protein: CAITQGADNSPLHF.

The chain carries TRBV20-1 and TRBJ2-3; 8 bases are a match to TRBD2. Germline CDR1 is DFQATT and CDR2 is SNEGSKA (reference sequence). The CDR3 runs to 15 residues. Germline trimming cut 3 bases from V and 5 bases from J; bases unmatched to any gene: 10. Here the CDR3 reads CSASLGTRGGDTQYF. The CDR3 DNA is TGCAGTGCTAGTCTCGGGACTAGGGGGGGAGATACGCAGTATTTT.